This T cell receptor beta chain was sequenced in a study of preoperative IRX-2 immunotherapy in early breast cancer. Sample treatment: preoperative locoregional IRX-2 cytokine immunotherapy. This phase Ib study tested locoregional IRX-2 cytokine immunotherapy given before surgery. The table came from immunoSEQ multiplex PCR; TCRdb's copy has only in-frame clones and leaves some out. Here the sample spans about 45,000 clones, roughly 80% being singletons. The germline V gene has CDR1 SGHRS and CDR2 YFSETQ. Trimming pared 5 bases from V and 7 bases from J, leaving 21 bases between. The CDR3 spans 15 residues.

The chain combines TRBV5-1 with TRBJ2-5; D may be TRBD2 (5 bases). The sample here was tumor tissue, taken after IRX-2 immunotherapy. This TCR derives from a human donor with breast cancer. CDR3 in amino acids: CASRFHRAEEGTQYF. The CDR3 region has the DNA TGCGCCAGCAGGTTCCACCGGGCGGAGGAAGGGACCCAGTACTTC.